The 24 T cell receptor beta chains below were found in one sample sequenced in a study of spatial heterogeneity in lung cancer. Described time point: sample taken at primary tumor resection. TCRdb re-derived calls from the 5' RACE reads in MiXCR, one entry per CDR3 protein. The sample consists of tens of thousands of distinct CDR3 sequences, less than 6% of them appearing once. The sequencing here drew on PBMCs, taken at surgery. These receptors were collected from a male donor with early-stage non-small cell lung cancer.

This clonotype appeared many times. The rearrangement links TRBV7-2 to TRBJ2-1; D remains unclear. The CDR3 consists of 15 residues. Trimming took 1 base from V and 4 from J, leaving 11 bases between them. CDR1 and CDR2 (germline): SGHTA, FQGNSA. CDR3 sequence (DNA): TGTGCCAGCAGCTTAGAAGCCTCCTGGTACAATGAGCAGTTCTTC. Translation gives CASSLEASWYNEQFF.

This clonotype occurred many times. V usage is TRBV10-3 and J usage is TRBJ2-1, with a tentative D call TRBD2 (5 bases). From germline, CDR1 is ENHRY and CDR2 SYGVKD. Trimming took off 10 bases at V and 0 bases at J, with 10 bases between the two ends. CDR3 length: 13 amino acids. For the CDR3, the DNA is TGTGCCACCCGGGGAAGCTCCTACAATGAGCAGTTCTTC. Amino acid sequence: CATRGSSYNEQFF.

This clonotype is a singleton in its sample. V is TRBV27 and J is TRBJ1-5; D is undetermined. CDR1 is MNHEY and CDR2 is SMNVEV in the germline V gene (reference sequence). This CDR3 is built from 15 residues. V lost 5 bases, J lost 6 bases, and 17 bases lay in between. This chain's CDR3 is CASSPQRVYGQPQHF. The CDR3 region has the DNA TGTGCCAGCAGTCCGCAGAGGGTCTACGGTCAGCCCCAGCATTTT.

This clonotype was counted many times. The chain recombines TRBV27 with TRBJ1-4; TRBD1 might be the D (5 bases). The CDR3 is 14 amino acids. Germline assignment: CDR1 MNHEY and CDR2 SMNVEV (reference sequence). V was trimmed by 8 bases and J by 3 bases, leaving 13 bases between them. Here the CDR3 DNA reads TGTGCCAGCTACGGTGGGGGGGCTAATGAAAAACTGTTTTTT. Translated, it gives CASYGGGANEKLFF.

This clonotype was observed many times. CDR3 protein: CASTETGLSYEQYF. As DNA, the CDR3 is TGTGCCAGCACCGAAACAGGGCTCTCGTACGAGCAGTACTTC. V gene TRBV6-6 combines with J gene TRBJ2-7, with D perhaps TRBD1 (6 bases). This CDR3 comprises 14 residues. The V gene's germline CDR1 is MNHNY and CDR2 SVGAGI (reference sequence). V was trimmed by 7 bases and J by 4 bases, leaving 17 bases between them.

This clonotype was found many times. The J gene is TRBJ2-1, the V gene TRBV19, with 7 bases that match TRBD2. Germline V gene sequence: CDR1 LNHDA, CDR2 SQIVND (reference sequence). Trimming cost V 5 bases and J 9 bases; bases outside gene matches: 13. This CDR3 spans 15 amino acids. CDR3 nucleotide sequence: TGTGCCAGTAGTTCGGGAGCGGGGTCCCCGGGTGAGCAGTTCTTC. Its translation: CASSSGAGSPGEQFF.

Relative to its sample, this clonotype is medium-sized. The chain combines TRBV12-3 or TRBV12-4 with TRBJ2-2; D is possibly TRBD1 (5 bases). The CDR3 sequence is 15 residues long. Trimming took off 6 bases at V and 2 bases at J, with 13 bases between the two ends. The CDR3 nucleotides are TGTGCCAGCAGGCATCAGGGTAGTAACACCGGGGAGCTGTTTTTT. Translation: CASRHQGSNTGELFF.

This clonotype was seen ten or more times. The rearrangement links TRBV11-2 to TRBJ2-5; the D gene could be TRBD1 or TRBD2 (6 bases each). Germline V lookup: CDR1 SGHAT, CDR2 FQNNGV. Trimming cost V 4 bases and J 5 bases, with 17 bases left between them. The CDR3 is made up of 15 amino acids. The CDR3 sequence is CASSSRGHHRETQYF. In DNA, the CDR3 is TGTGCCAGCAGCTCCCGGGGGCATCATCGGGAGACCCAGTACTTC.

This clonotype has ten or more counts. This chain uses TRBV20-1 with TRBJ2-7; 11 bases map to TRBD2. The V segment lost 6 bases and the J segment 4 bases; nucleotides outside the gene matches: 14. Germline V CDR1 and CDR2: DFQATT, SNEGSKA (reference sequence). This CDR3 is built from 16 residues. CDR3 in amino acids: CSAHPRLAGLGYEQYF. The CDR3, as DNA: TGCAGTGCCCACCCCCGACTAGCGGGATTAGGGTACGAGCAGTACTTC.

This clonotype was counted many times. This rearrangement joins TRBV6-1 to TRBJ2-7; 7 positions match TRBD1. From germline, CDR1 is MNHNS and CDR2 SASEGT. The CDR3 has 14 residues. Trimming at V came to 6 bases and at J to 3 bases, leaving 8 bases not matched to a gene. The CDR3 coding sequence is TGTGCCAGCAGCACCGGGACAGAAGGCTACGAGCAGTACTTC. Its protein is CASSTGTEGYEQYF.

This clonotype was detected many times. The chain links TRBV5-1 to TRBJ2-5, with a tentative D call TRBD2 (5 bases). CDR1 and CDR2 (germline): SGHRS, YFSETQ. The CDR3 length is 14 residues. Trimming removed 0 bases at V and 7 bases at J, with 13 bases between. The CDR3 is CASSLGEIVATQYF. The CDR3 DNA sequence: TGCGCCAGCAGCTTGGGGGAGATTGTGGCGACCCAGTACTTC.

This clonotype was recorded at least ten times. The genes are TRBV6-1 and TRBJ2-1; D gene uncertain. V gave up 8 bases and J gave up 6 bases, with 11 bases separating them. This CDR3 has 12 amino acids. Per the germline V gene, CDR1 is MNHNS and CDR2 is SASEGT. The CDR3 DNA follows: TGTGCCAGCCACGTAGCCTCCAATGAGCAGTTCTTC. Translating it yields CASHVASNEQFF.

Judged by abundance, this clonotype is medium-sized (0.01 to 0.1%). V gene TRBV6-2 or TRBV6-3 combines with J gene TRBJ2-1, with TRBD2 identical over 8 bases. After removal of 6 bases from V and 0 bases from J, the junction contained 4 bases not matched to a gene. Germline V gives CDR1 MNHEY, CDR2 SVGEGT. The CDR3 covers 15 residues. The CDR3 DNA sequence: TGTGCCAGCAGGCTCAGCGGGAGCTCCTACAATGAGCAGTTCTTC. It translates to CASRLSGSSYNEQFF.

Ten or more counts support this clonotype. The chain uses TRBV6-2 or TRBV6-3 and TRBJ2-7; 9 bases align to TRBD1. The trim removed 7 bases at V and 9 bases at J, leaving 13 bases unmatched. The CDR3 spans 14 residues. CDR1 is MNHEY, CDR2 SVGEGT, per germline. This chain's CDR3 is CASTPAGTGRVQYF. The CDR3 region has the DNA TGTGCCAGCACCCCCGCCGGGACAGGGAGGGTGCAGTACTTC.

This clonotype was found many times. This chain links TRBV11-2 with TRBJ1-1; D may be TRBD1 (6 bases). Between the trimmed V and J ends, which lost 6 bases and 4 bases, there was a span of 18 bases. In germline, CDR1 is SGHAT, CDR2 FQNNGV. The CDR3 is made up of 15 amino acids. For the CDR3, the DNA is TGTGCCAGCAGATCCCAGGGGTACGACGGCACTGAAGCTTTCTTT. Protein product: CASRSQGYDGTEAFF.

In its sample, this clonotype was seen a few times. The chain has TRBV5-1 and TRBJ2-1; TRBD2 matches 11 bases. Trimming took 2 bases from V and 0 from J; bases not matched to a gene: 4. This CDR3 is built from 17 residues. The germline V gene has CDR1 SGHRS and CDR2 YFSETQ. The CDR3 reads CASSFTSGGSSYNEQFF. The CDR3 nucleotides are TGCGCCAGCAGCTTTACTAGCGGGGGAAGCTCCTACAATGAGCAGTTCTTC. Full variable domain (outside the CDR3, taken from reference TRBV5-1 and TRBJ2-1): KAGVTQTPRYLIKTRGQQVTLSCSPISGHRSVSWYQQTPGQGLQFLFEYFSETQRNKGNFPGRFSGRQFSNSRSEMNVSTLELGDSALYLCASSFTSGGSSYNEQFFGPGTRLTVL.

The rearrangement links TRBV4-1 to TRBJ2-1; 10 bases are shared with TRBD1. The V segment lost 4 bases and the J segment 0 bases; nucleotides outside the gene matches: 15. CDR1 is MGHRA and CDR2 is YSYEKL in the germline V gene. CDR3 length equals 20 residues. CDR3 nucleotides: TGCGCCAGCAGCCGAACCCGGGACAGGGGACGCGGGGCCTCCTACAATGAGCAGTTCTTC. This gives the protein CASSRTRDRGRGASYNEQFF.

The table lists this clonotype with a few counts. V usage is TRBV15 and J usage is TRBJ2-7; 7 bases line up with TRBD1. Germline V gene sequence: CDR1 LNHNV, CDR2 YYDKDF (reference sequence). The CDR3 runs 15 residues. Germline trimming cut 1 base from V and 3 bases from J; bases unmatched to any gene: 6. The CDR3 sequence: CATSRGQGRSYEQYF. DNA of the CDR3: TGTGCCACCAGCAGAGGACAGGGACGGAGCTACGAGCAGTACTTC.

This clonotype was counted at least ten times. The chain employs TRBV6-6 and TRBJ1-5; no definite D call. CDR3 length: 12 amino acids. The V end was cut by 7 bases, the J end by 9 bases, with 13 bases between. The germline V gene encodes CDR1 MNHNY and CDR2 SVGAGI (reference sequence). The CDR3 reads CASIDTSGPQHF. For the CDR3, the DNA is TGTGCCAGCATTGACACCAGCGGGCCCCAGCATTTT.

This sequence joins TRBV20-1 and TRBJ1-5, with TRBD1 as a possible D gene (5 bases). The CDR3 has 14 amino acids. CDR1 and CDR2 from the germline V gene are DFQATT and SNEGSKA (reference sequence). V was trimmed by 6 bases and J by 7 bases, leaving 19 bases between them. CDR3 nucleotides: TGCAGTGCACAAGGTAACCAGGGTATACAGCCCCAGCATTTT. Translating gives CSAQGNQGIQPQHF.

J is TRBJ2-2 and V is TRBV12-3 or TRBV12-4, with 9 bases fitting TRBD1. The V gene end was trimmed by 6 bases and the J gene end by 5 bases; junction bases not matched to a gene: 4. The length of the CDR3 is 14 residues. CDR3 nucleotide sequence: TGTGCCAGCAGAGTGACAGGGGGAACCGGGGAGCTGTTTTTT. This encodes CASRVTGGTGELFF.

This rearrangement joins TRBV7-2 to TRBJ2-5; 7 nucleotides agree with TRBD1. Unmatched junction bases numbered 2, after V lost 4 bases and J lost 3 bases. Germline V lookup: CDR1 SGHTA, CDR2 FQGNSA. The CDR3 covers 13 residues. The CDR3 region is CASSSGTEETQYF. CDR3 nucleotide sequence: TGTGCCAGCAGCTCTGGGACAGAAGAGACCCAGTACTTC.

This clonotype came up many times. The chain employs TRBV6-5 and TRBJ1-5; D not certain. This CDR3 comprises 14 residues. V was clipped by 5 bases and J by 1 base, with 9 bases between them. Germline CDR1 MNHEY, CDR2 SVGAGI. The CDR3 protein is CASSRQYSNQPQHF. The CDR3 DNA reads as TGTGCCAGCAGTCGCCAATACAGCAATCAGCCCCAGCATTTT.

This clonotype was observed a handful of times. The V gene is TRBV9, the J gene TRBJ2-3; possibly TRBD1 or TRBD2 for D (6 bases each). Between the trimmed V and J ends, which lost 4 bases and 11 bases, there was a span of 29 bases. The germline CDR1 and CDR2 sequences are SGDLS and YYNGEE. The CDR3 sequence is 17 residues long. Here the CDR3 DNA reads TGTGCCAGCAGCCAACAAGGGACAACCGTAAACCGGGGGAAGCAGTATTTT. Protein: CASSQQGTTVNRGKQYF. Together with reference TRBV9 and TRBJ2-3, the CDR3 gives the full variable domain: DSGVTQTPKHLITATGQRVTLRCSPRSGDLSVYWYQQSLDQGLQFLIQYYNGEERAKGNILERFSAQQFPDLHSELNLSSLELGDSALYFCASSQQGTTVNRGKQYFGPGTRLTVL.